These 23 T cell receptor beta chains were all obtained from the same sample, sequenced in a study of immune characterization of retroperitoneal liposarcoma. TCRdb reanalysed the PCR reads using MiXCR and keeps one entry per CDR3 protein. This sample has more than 9,500 distinct CDR3 sequences, with roughly a quarter found just once. Sequencing used tumor tissue. Source of these receptors: a female donor with retroperitoneal liposarcoma.

Many counts were recorded for this clonotype. The chain uses TRBV12-3 or TRBV12-4 and TRBJ2-1; 8 nucleotides line up with TRBD2. The CDR3 loop spans 15 amino acids. Germline trimming cut 2 bases from V and 13 bases from J; bases unmatched to any gene: 13. In DNA form, the CDR3 reads TGTGCCAGCAGTTTATCCGGGGGGGCCAAAAACATTCAGTTCTTC. Translation: CASSLSGGAKNIQFF.

This rearrangement joins TRBV6-6 to TRBJ2-1; 11 nucleotides match TRBD1. Germline V gene sequence: CDR1 MNHNY, CDR2 SVGAGI (reference sequence). Unmatched junction bases numbered 6, after V lost 2 bases and J lost 3 bases. This CDR3 is 17 amino acids long. CDR3: CASSYPPGTGGYNEQFF. The CDR3 DNA follows: TGTGCCAGCAGTTACCCTCCAGGGACAGGGGGCTACAATGAGCAGTTCTTC.

This clonotype was detected a few times. This chain connects TRBV6-4 to TRBJ2-3; D is perhaps TRBD2 (5 bases). CDR1 and CDR2 (germline): MRHNA, SNTAGT. Between the trimmed V and J ends, which lost 0 bases and 0 bases, there was a span of 7 bases. The CDR3 consists of 15 residues. CDR3 residues: CASSDSGGSTDTQYF. The CDR3, as DNA: TGTGCCAGCAGTGACTCTGGCGGGAGCACAGATACGCAGTATTTT.

The sample holds many counts of this clonotype. V and J are TRBV12-3 or TRBV12-4 and TRBJ2-2; 9 positions match TRBD2. The length of the CDR3 is 15 residues. Trimming cost V 6 bases and J 6 bases; bases outside gene matches: 8. This CDR3 reads CASRRTAGGAGELFF. The CDR3 DNA reads as TGTGCCAGCAGGCGGACGGCGGGAGGGGCCGGGGAGCTGTTTTTT.

By its share, this clonotype is medium-sized. The V call is TRBV11-3, the J call TRBJ2-5, with TRBD1 matching 7 bases. The germline CDR1 and CDR2 sequences are SGHNT and YENEEA. Trimming at V came to 3 bases and at J to 0 bases, leaving 1 base not matched to a gene. There are 14 residues in the CDR3. DNA for the CDR3: TGTGCCAGCAGCTTGGGACAGTACCAAGAGACCCAGTACTTC. Amino acid sequence: CASSLGQYQETQYF.

This clonotype was observed a single time. The CDR3 here is CASSDTDRQGEQFF. As DNA, the CDR3 is TGTGCCAGCAGTGACACAGACCGACAAGGTGAGCAGTTCTTC. V gene TRBV6-4 combines with J gene TRBJ2-3, with D unclear. The J call may be wrong; the DNA end is better matched by TRBJ2-1. The CDR3 is made up of 14 amino acids. CDR1 and CDR2 from the germline V gene are MRHNA and SNTAGT.

This clonotype has ten or more counts. This sequence joins TRBV6-1 and TRBJ2-1, with 7 bases lining up with TRBD1. The J call may be mistaken, given a closer DNA end match to TRBJ2-7. The CDR3 runs 13 residues. CDR1 is MNHNS and CDR2 is SASEGT in the germline V gene. The CDR3 spells CASKETGTYEQYF. CDR3 DNA sequence: TGTGCCAGCAAGGAGACAGGGACGTACGAGCAGTACTTC.

This clonotype was seen repeatedly, ten times or more. The CDR3 region has the DNA TGTGCCTGGACAGGGGGTATGGTTGATACGCAGTATTTT. It is translated as CAWTGGMVDTQYF. The chain employs TRBV30 and TRBJ2-3; 7 bases match TRBD1. Germline V lookup: CDR1 GTSNPN, CDR2 SVGIG (reference sequence). V was pared by 4 bases and J by 6 bases, with 7 bases of the junction left unmatched. The CDR3 length is 13 residues.

This clonotype was seen only a few times. This CDR3 reads CASSYSRRQYTEAFF. In nucleotides, the CDR3 is TGTGCCAGCAGTTACTCGCGAAGACAGTACACTGAAGCTTTCTTT. The chain employs TRBV6-6 and TRBJ1-1; TRBD1 is a possible D gene (5 bases). The germline V gene has CDR1 MNHNY and CDR2 SVGAGI (reference sequence). The CDR3 covers 15 residues. Trimming took 0 bases from V and 3 from J, leaving 11 bases between them.

This clonotype showed up many times. The rearrangement joins TRBV6-1 to TRBJ1-4, with D uncertain. Trimming took 7 bases from V and 11 from J, leaving 23 bases between them. CDR1 and CDR2 from the germline V gene are MNHNS and SASEGT. CDR3 length equals 15 residues. Here the CDR3 reads CASTDTGEVLGKLFF. As DNA, the CDR3 is TGTGCCAGCACCGATACCGGGGAGGTCTTGGGGAAACTGTTTTTT.

By share, this clonotype ranks as medium-sized. This chain links TRBV6-4 with TRBJ2-1; D tentatively reads TRBD1 or TRBD2 (5 bases each). Trimming cost V 2 bases and J 10 bases, with 9 bases left between them. Germline loops: CDR1 MRHNA, CDR2 SNTAGT. This CDR3 is built from 12 residues. The CDR3 DNA is TGTGCCAGCAGTGACGACGAGGGGGAGCAGTTCTTC. Its protein is CASSDDEGEQFF.

This clonotype was seen at least ten times. This chain joins TRBV27 and TRBJ2-1, with TRBD1 matching 7 bases. CDR1 MNHEY and CDR2 SMNVEV come from the germline V gene (reference sequence). The J segment lost 10 bases and the V segment lost 4 bases, leaving 13 bases of the junction unmatched. CDR3 length: 15 residues. The CDR3 DNA reads TGTGCCAGCAGTTACTCAGGGGGTCCCAACTACGAGCAGTTCTTC. Translated, it gives CASSYSGGPNYEQFF.

Many counts were recorded for this clonotype. The chain couples TRBV28 to TRBJ1-4; a weak D match, TRBD1 (6 bases). The CDR3 is made up of 14 amino acids. With 6 bases removed from V and 7 bases from J, the gap between germline ends came to 15 bases. Germline-derived CDR1 and CDR2 are MDHEN and SYDVKM. The CDR3 is CASRGGGLFEKLFF. For the CDR3, the DNA is TGTGCCAGCAGAGGAGGGGGGCTTTTTGAAAAACTGTTTTTT.

The sample holds many counts of this clonotype. The rearrangement links TRBV6-1 to TRBJ2-4; perhaps D is TRBD1 or TRBD2 (5 bases each). Trimming took off 0 bases at V and 13 bases at J, with 25 bases between the two ends. The CDR3 sequence is 17 residues long. Germline V lookup: CDR1 MNHNS, CDR2 SASEGT. Here the CDR3 DNA reads TGTGCCAGCAGTGAAGCGGCAGCGGACATAGGGGTGAATGAGCAGTACTTC. It yields the protein CASSEAAADIGVNEQYF.

This clonotype is labeled as medium-sized (0.01 to 0.1%). CDR3 nucleotides: TGTGCCAGCAGCCGCGGGACAGCCCAAGAGACCCAGTACTTC. This codes for CASSRGTAQETQYF. This sequence joins TRBV7-6 and TRBJ2-5; perhaps TRBD1 as D (7 bases). Germline CDR1 reads SGHVS; CDR2 reads FNYEAQ. The CDR3 runs to 14 residues. V dropped 5 bases and J dropped 1 base, with 11 bases sitting between them.

This clonotype was recorded at least ten times. The J gene is TRBJ2-5, the V gene TRBV7-9, with a weak D call TRBD2 (5 bases). V gave up 7 bases and J gave up 11 bases, with 17 bases separating them. The CDR3 is 12 amino acids. CDR1 SEHNR and CDR2 FQNEAQ come from the germline V gene (reference sequence). As DNA, the CDR3 is TGTGCCAGCAACCCGGCGAGGACTGAGCAGTACTTC. Translation: CASNPARTEQYF.

The chain links TRBV12-3 or TRBV12-4 to TRBJ2-5; TRBD2 agrees at 7 bases. The DNA end is more similar to TRBJ2-1, so the J call may be wrong. CDR3 length: 13 amino acids. The CDR3 bases are TGTGCCACCCGCCGGGGGGAGGAGGAGACCCAGTTCTTC. Protein sequence: CATRRGEEETQFF.

Concerning this clonotype: A much larger clone is a single base away; this may be a read error. The J gene is TRBJ2-5, the V gene TRBV11-1; a possible D gene is TRBD2 (5 bases). Germline values: CDR1 SGHAT, CDR2 FQDESV (reference sequence). The CDR3 has 13 amino acids. In DNA form, the CDR3 reads TGTGCCAGCAGTCCCCGGGATCAAGAGACCCTGTACTTC. Amino acids: CASSPRDQETLYF.

This clonotype is labeled large. The chain is built from TRBV10-2 and TRBJ2-3; D unclear. Germline values: CDR1 WSHSY, CDR2 SAAADI. The CDR3 consists of 14 residues. V lost 3 bases and J 1 base, leaving 8 bases between the germline ends. The CDR3 DNA reads TGCGCCAGCAGTGACCCGATACGCACAGATACGCAGTATTTT. Translated: CASSDPIRTDTQYF.

The V and J genes are TRBV7-2 and TRBJ2-4; D not certain. Judging by the DNA end, TRBJ2-7 fits better; the J call may be wrong. The CDR3 consists of 12 residues. Germline V gives CDR1 SGHTA, CDR2 FQGNSA. The CDR3 loop is CASSILRNEQYF. CDR3 DNA: TGTGCCAGCAGCATCCTCAGAAACGAGCAGTACTTC.

This clonotype was observed a few times. The gene calls are TRBV6-1 and TRBJ2-3; tentatively, D is TRBD1 or TRBD2 (7 bases each). V gave up 7 bases and J gave up 1 base, with 18 bases separating them. Germline CDR1 and CDR2: MNHNS and SASEGT. This CDR3 region has 16 residues. The CDR3 DNA sequence: TGTGCCAGCACCGAAGGGTCAGGGGGGGGCACAGATACGCAGTATTTT. Translated: CASTEGSGGGTDTQYF.

V is TRBV10-2 and J is TRBJ2-6, with D maybe TRBD2 (6 bases). Looked up from germline, CDR1 is WSHSY and CDR2 is SAAADI. The CDR3 is made up of 19 amino acids. V lost 6 bases and J lost 0, with 21 bases in between. The CDR3 DNA is TGCGCCAGCAGAGGAGGTTTTGGCGGGGTTAGCTCTGGGGCCAACGTCCTGACTTTC. It is translated as CASRGGFGGVSSGANVLTF.

Remarks on this clonotype: This could be a read error, since a much larger clone is one nucleotide away. V usage is TRBV25-1 and J usage is TRBJ2-3; possibly TRBD1 for D (6 bases). The CDR3 extends over 13 amino acids. CDR1 is MGHDK, CDR2 SYGVNS, per germline. CDR3 nucleotide sequence: TGTGCCAGCAGTAAGGCAGGGGCAGATACGCTGTATTTT. Translation gives CASSKAGADTLYF. Complete variable domain (other parts from reference TRBV25-1 and TRBJ2-3): EADIYQTPRYLVIGTGKKITLECSQTMGHDKMYWYQQDPGMELHLIHYSYGVNSTEKGDLSSESTVSRIRTEHFPLTLESARPSHTSQYLCASSKAGADTLYFGPGTRLTVL.